The text below deals with one TCR beta chain. Trimming pared 3 bases from V and 4 bases from J, leaving 13 bases between. CDR3 length: 14 amino acids. Germline V gene lookup returns CDR1 SGDLS and CDR2 YYNGEE. These data originate in a study of T cells after somatic rescue of genetic block. The protocol was immunoSEQ multiplex PCR, while the TCRdb copy is restricted to in-frame clones and leaves out a portion. The sample holds approximately 110,000 clones, approximately 90% seen once. The clonotype comes from a woman under 30. V is TRBV9 and J is TRBJ1-1, with a weak D call TRBD1 (6 bases). Sample: peripheral blood mononuclear cells (PBMCs). CDR3 sequence reads: CASSEGPTGTEAFF. CDR3 bases: TGTGCCAGCAGCGAGGGGCCGACAGGCACTGAAGCTTTCTTT. The full variable domain, completed using reference TRBV9 and TRBJ1-1, is DSGVTQTPKHLITATGQRVTLRCSPRSGDLSVYWYQQSLDQGLQFLIQYYNGEERAKGNILERFSAQQFPDLHSELNLSSLELGDSALYFCASSEGPTGTEAFFGQGTRLTVV.